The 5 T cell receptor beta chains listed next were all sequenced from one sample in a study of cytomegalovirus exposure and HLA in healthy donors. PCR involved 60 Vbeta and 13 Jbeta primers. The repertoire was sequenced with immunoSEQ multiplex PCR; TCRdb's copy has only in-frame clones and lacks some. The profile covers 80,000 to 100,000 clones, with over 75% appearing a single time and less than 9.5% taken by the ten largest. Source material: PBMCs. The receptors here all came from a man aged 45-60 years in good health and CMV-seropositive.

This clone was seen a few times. The CDR3 loop is CASSPGQNYGYTF. CDR3 in DNA: TGTGCCAGCTCACCGGGACAGAACTATGGCTACACCTTC. The rearrangement uses TRBV18 and TRBJ1-2, with 7 nucleotides matching TRBD1. Germline V gives CDR1 KGHSH, CDR2 LQKENI. V was clipped by 3 bases and J by 2 bases; unmatched bases: 0. CDR3 size: 13 residues.

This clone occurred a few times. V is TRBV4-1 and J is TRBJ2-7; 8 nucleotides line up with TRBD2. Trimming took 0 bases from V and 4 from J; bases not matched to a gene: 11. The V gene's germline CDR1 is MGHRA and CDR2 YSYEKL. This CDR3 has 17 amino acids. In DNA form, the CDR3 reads TGCGCCAGCAGCCAAGAACCGGCGGGAGGCCGAGGGTACGAGCAGTACTTC. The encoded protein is CASSQEPAGGRGYEQYF.

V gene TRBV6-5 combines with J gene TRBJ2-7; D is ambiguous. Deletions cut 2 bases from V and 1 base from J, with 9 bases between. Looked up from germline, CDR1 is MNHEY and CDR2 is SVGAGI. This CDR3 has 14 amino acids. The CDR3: CASSYPTRSYEQYF. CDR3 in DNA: TGTGCCAGCAGTTACCCGACCAGGTCCTACGAGCAGTACTTC.

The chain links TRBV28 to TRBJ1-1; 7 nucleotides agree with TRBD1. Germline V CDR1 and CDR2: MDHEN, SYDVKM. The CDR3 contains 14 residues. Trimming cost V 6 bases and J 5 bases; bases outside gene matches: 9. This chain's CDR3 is CASRRGGARTEAFF. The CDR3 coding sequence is TGTGCCAGCAGAAGAGGGGGCGCAAGGACTGAAGCTTTCTTT.

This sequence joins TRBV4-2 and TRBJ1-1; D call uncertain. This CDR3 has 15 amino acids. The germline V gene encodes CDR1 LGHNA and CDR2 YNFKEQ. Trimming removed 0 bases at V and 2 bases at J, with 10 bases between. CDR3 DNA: TGTGCCAGCAGCCAAGATCCCGGGTCTAACACTGAAGCTTTCTTT. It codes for CASSQDPGSNTEAFF.